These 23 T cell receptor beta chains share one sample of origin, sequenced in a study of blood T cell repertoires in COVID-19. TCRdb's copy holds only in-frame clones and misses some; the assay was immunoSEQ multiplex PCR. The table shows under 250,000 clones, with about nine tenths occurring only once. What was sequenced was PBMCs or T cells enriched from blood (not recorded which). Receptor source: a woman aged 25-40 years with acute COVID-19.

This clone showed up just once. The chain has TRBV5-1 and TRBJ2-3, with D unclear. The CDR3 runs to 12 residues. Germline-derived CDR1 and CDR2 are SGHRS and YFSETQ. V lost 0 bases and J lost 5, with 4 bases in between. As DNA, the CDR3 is TGCGCCAGCAGCTTGGGTATAGATACGCAGTATTTT. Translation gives CASSLGIDTQYF.

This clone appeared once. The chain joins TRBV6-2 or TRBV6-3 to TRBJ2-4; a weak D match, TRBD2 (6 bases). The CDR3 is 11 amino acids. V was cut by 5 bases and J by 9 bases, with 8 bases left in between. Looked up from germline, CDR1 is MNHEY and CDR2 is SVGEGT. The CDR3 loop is CASSDGGIQYF. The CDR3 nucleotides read TGTGCCAGCAGTGACGGGGGCATTCAGTACTTC.

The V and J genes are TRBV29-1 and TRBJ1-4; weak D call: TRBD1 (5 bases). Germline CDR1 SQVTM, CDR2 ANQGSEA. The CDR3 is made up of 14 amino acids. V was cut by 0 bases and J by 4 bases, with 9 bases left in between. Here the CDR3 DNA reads TGCAGCGTTGAAGATGGGGGGTATAATGAAAAACTGTTTTTT. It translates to CSVEDGGYNEKLFF.

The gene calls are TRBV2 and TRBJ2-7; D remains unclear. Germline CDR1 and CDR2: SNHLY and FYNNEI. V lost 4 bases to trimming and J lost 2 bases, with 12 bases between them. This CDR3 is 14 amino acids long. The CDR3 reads CASSALRVTYEQYF. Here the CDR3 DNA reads TGTGCCAGCAGTGCCTTACGGGTAACCTACGAGCAGTACTTC. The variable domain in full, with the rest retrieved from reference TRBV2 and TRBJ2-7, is EPEVTQTPSHQVTQMGQEVILRCVPISNHLYFYWYRQILGQKVEFLVSFYNNEISEKSEIFDDQFSVERPDGSNFTLKIRSTKLEDSAMYFCASSALRVTYEQYFGPGTRLTVT.

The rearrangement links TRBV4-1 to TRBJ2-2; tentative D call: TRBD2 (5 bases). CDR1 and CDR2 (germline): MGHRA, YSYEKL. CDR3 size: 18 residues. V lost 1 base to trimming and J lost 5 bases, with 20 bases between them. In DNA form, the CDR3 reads TGCGCCAGCAGCCAAGTCCCGAAGGACCAGAGGGTGACCGGGGAGCTGTTTTTT. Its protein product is CASSQVPKDQRVTGELFF.

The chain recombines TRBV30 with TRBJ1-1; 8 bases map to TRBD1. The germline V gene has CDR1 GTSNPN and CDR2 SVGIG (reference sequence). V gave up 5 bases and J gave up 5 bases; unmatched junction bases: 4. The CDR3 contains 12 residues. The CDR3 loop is CAWQGAGTEAFF. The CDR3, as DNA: TGTGCCTGGCAGGGGGCTGGGACTGAAGCTTTCTTT.

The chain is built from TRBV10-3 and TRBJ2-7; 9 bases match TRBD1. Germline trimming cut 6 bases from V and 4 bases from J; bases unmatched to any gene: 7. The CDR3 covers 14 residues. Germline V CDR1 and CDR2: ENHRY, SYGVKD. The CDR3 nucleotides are TGTGCCATCAGGGAGGACAGGGGACTATACGAGCAGTACTTC. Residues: CAIREDRGLYEQYF.

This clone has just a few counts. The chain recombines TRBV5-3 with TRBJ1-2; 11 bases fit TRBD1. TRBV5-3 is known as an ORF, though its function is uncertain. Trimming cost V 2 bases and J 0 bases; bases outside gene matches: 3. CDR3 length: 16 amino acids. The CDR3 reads CARSFGTGGTNYGYTF. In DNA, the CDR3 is TGTGCCAGAAGCTTCGGGACAGGGGGTACTAACTATGGCTACACCTTC.

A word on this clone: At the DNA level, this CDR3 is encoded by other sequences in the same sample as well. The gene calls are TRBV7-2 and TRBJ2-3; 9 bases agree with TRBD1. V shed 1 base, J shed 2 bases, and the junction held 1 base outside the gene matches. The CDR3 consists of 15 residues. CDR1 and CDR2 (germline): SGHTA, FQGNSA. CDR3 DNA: TGTGCCAGCAGCTTAGACAGGGGGCTCACAGATACGCAGTATTTT. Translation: CASSLDRGLTDTQYF.

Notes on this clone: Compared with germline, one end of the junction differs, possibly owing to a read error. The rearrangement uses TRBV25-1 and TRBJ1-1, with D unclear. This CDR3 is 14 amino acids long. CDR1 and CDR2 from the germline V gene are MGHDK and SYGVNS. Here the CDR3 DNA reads TGTGCCAGCAGTGCCCTAAGGGAGAACTCTGAAGCTTTCTTT. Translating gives CASSALRENSEAFF. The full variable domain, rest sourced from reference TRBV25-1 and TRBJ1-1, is EADIYQTPRYLVIGTGKKITLECSQTMGHDKMYWYQQDPGMELHLIHYSYGVNSTEKGDLSSESTVSRIRTEHFPLTLESARPSHTSQYLCASSALRENSEAFFGQGTRLTVV.

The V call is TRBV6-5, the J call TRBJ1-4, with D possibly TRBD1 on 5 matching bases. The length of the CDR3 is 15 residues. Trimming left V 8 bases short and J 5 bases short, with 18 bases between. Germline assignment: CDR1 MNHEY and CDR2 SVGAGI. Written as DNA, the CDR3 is TGTGCCAGCGCTGACCGGGGACTCTCAAATGAAAAACTGTTTTTT. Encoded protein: CASADRGLSNEKLFF.

The CDR3 spells CASSSGTGGPAHF. CDR3 sequence (DNA): TGTGCCAGTAGCTCCGGGACAGGGGGGCCTGCGCATTTT. The chain links TRBV19 to TRBJ1-5; 11 bases map to TRBD1. Germline V CDR1 and CDR2: LNHDA, SQIVND (reference sequence). This CDR3 has 13 amino acids. J was trimmed by 15 bases and V by 6 bases; bases with no gene match: 10.

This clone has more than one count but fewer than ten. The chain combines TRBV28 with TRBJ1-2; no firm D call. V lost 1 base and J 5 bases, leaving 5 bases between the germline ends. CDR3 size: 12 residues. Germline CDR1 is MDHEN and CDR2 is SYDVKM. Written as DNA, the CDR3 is TGTGCCAGCAGTTTATCCCCTTATGGCTACACCTTC. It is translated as CASSLSPYGYTF.

Here the CDR3 reads CASVNSAGSYQPQHF. As DNA, the CDR3 is TGTGCCAGCGTAAACTCGGCAGGGTCTTATCAGCCCCAGCATTTT. The chain links TRBV6-5 to TRBJ1-5, with a weak D call TRBD1 (5 bases). From germline, CDR1 is MNHEY and CDR2 SVGAGI. The CDR3 is made up of 15 amino acids. V was pared by 8 bases and J by 5 bases, with 19 bases between.

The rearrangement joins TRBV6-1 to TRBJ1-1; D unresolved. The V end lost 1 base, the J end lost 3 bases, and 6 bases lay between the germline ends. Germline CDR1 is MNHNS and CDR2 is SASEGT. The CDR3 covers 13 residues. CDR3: CASSEVTDTEAFF. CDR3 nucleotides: TGTGCCAGCAGTGAAGTTACAGACACTGAAGCTTTCTTT.

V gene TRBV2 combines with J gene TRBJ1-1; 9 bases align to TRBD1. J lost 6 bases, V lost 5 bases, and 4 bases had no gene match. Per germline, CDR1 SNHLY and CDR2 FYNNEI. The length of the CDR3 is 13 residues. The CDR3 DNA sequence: TGTGCCAGCAGTCCGGACAGGGGAGCTGAAGCTTTCTTT. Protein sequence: CASSPDRGAEAFF.

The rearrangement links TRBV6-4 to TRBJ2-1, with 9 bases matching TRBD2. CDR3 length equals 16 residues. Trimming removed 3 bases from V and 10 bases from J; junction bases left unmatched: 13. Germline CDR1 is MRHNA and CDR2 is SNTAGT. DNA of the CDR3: TGTGCCAGCAGTGAAGAGGGGGCTAGCGGGGAGGAGGAGCAGTTCTTC. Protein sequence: CASSEEGASGEEEQFF.

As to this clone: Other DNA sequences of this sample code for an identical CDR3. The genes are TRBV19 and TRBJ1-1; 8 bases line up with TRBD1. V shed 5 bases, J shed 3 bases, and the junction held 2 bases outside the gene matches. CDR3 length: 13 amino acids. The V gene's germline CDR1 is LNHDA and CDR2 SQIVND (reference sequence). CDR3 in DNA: TGTGCCAGTAGTCTACAGGGGGACACTGAAGCTTTCTTT. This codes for CASSLQGDTEAFF.

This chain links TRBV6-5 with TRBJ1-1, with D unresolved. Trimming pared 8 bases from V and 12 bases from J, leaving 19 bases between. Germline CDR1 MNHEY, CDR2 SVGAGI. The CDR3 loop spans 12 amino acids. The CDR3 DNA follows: TGTGCCAGCGCAGACACCAGCCAAAGTCCTTTCTTT. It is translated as CASADTSQSPFF.

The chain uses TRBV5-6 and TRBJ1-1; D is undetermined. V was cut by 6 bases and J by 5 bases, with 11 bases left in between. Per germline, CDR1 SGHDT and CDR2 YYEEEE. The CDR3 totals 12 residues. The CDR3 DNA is TGTGCCAGCAACGCCGGGTTAACTGAAGCTTTCTTT. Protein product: CASNAGLTEAFF. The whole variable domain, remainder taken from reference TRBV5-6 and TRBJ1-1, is DAGVTQSPTHLIKTRGQQVTLRCSPKSGHDTVSWYQQALGQGPQFIFQYYEEEERQRGNFPDRFSGHQFPNYSSELNVNALLLGDSALYLCASNAGLTEAFFGQGTRLTVV.

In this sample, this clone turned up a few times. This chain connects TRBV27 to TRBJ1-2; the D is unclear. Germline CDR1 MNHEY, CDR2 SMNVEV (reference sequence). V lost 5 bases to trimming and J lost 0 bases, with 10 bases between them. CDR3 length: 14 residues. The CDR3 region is CASSPLTANYGYTF. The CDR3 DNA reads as TGTGCCAGCAGTCCCCTAACAGCTAACTATGGCTACACCTTC.

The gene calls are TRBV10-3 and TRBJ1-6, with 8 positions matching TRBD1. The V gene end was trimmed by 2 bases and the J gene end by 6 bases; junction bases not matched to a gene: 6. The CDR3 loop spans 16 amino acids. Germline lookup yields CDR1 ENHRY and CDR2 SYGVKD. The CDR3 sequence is CAISEGGQATNSPLHF. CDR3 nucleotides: TGTGCCATCAGTGAGGGGGGACAGGCAACTAATTCACCCCTCCACTTT.

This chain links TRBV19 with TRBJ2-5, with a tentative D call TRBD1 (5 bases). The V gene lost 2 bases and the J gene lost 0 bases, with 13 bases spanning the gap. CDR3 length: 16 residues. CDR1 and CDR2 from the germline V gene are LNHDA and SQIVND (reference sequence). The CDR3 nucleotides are TGTGCCAGTAGTATACCTAACACAGGAAACCAAGAGACCCAGTACTTC. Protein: CASSIPNTGNQETQYF.